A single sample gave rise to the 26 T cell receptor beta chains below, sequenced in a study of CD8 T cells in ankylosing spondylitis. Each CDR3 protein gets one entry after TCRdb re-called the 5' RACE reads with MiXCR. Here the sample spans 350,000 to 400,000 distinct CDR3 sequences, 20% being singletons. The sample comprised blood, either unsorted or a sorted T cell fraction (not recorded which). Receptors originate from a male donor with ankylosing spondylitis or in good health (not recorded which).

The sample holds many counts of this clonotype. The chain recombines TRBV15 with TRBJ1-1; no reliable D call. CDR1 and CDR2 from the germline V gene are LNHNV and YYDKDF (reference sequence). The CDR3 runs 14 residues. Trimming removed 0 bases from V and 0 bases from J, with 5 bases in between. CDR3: CATSRDEVNTEAFF. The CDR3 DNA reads TGTGCCACCAGCAGAGATGAGGTGAACACTGAAGCTTTCTTT.

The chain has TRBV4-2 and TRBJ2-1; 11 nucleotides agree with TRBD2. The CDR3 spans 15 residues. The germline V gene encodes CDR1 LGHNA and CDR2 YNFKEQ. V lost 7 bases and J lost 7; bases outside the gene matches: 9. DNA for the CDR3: TGTGCCAGCACCACGGGACTAGCGGCCACAAATGAGCAGTTCTTC. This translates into CASTTGLAATNEQFF.

The CDR3 nucleotides are TGTGCCACCAGTGATTTGTCATATTTCGGTGGTGAGCAGTTCTTC. Amino acid sequence: CATSDLSYFGGEQFF. This chain joins TRBV24-1 and TRBJ2-1; D gene unclear. Trimming cost V 0 bases and J 9 bases, with 14 bases left between them. Germline CDR1 and CDR2: KGHDR and SFDVKD. The length of the CDR3 is 15 residues.

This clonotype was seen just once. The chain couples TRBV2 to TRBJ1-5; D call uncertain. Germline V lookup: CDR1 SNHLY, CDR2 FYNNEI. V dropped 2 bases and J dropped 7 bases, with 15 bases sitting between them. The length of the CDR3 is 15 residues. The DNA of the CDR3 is TGTGCCAGCAGTGAACGGTGGCAGCCCAGACAGCCCCAGCATTTT. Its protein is CASSERWQPRQPQHF. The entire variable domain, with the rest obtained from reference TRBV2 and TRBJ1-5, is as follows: EPEVTQTPSHQVTQMGQEVILRCVPISNHLYFYWYRQILGQKVEFLVSFYNNEISEKSEIFDDQFSVERPDGSNFTLKIRSTKLEDSAMYFCASSERWQPRQPQHFGDGTRLSIL.

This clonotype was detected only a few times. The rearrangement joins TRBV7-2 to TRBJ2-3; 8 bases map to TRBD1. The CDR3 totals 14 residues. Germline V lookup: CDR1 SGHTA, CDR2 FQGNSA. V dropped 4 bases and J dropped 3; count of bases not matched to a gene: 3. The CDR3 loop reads CASSSWTGTDTQYF. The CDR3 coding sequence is TGTGCCAGCAGCTCGTGGACAGGGACAGATACGCAGTATTTT.

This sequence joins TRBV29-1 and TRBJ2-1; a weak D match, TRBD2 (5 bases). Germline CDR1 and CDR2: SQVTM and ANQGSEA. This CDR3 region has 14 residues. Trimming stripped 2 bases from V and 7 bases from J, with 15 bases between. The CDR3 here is CSVERRTPGNEQFF. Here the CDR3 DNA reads TGCAGCGTTGAACGGAGGACGCCTGGAAATGAGCAGTTCTTC.

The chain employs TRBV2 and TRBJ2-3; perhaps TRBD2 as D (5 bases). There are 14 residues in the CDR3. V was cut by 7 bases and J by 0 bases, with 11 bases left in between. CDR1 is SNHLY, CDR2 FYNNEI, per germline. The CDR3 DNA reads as TGTGCCAGCACTGACTACCCTAGCACAGATACGCAGTATTTT. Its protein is CASTDYPSTDTQYF.

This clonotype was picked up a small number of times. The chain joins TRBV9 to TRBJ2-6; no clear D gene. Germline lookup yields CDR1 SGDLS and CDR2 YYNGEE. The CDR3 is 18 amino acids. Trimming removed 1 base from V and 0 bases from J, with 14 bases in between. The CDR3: CASSVLSGTASGANVLTF. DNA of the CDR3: TGTGCCAGCAGCGTATTGTCCGGCACCGCCTCTGGGGCCAACGTCCTGACTTTC.

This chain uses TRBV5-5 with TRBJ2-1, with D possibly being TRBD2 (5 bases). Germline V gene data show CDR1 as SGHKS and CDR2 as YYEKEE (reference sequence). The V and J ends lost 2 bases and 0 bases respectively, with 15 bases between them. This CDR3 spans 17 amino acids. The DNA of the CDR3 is TGTGCCAGCAGCTTCTCTAGCACCAGTCTCTCCTACAATGAGCAGTTCTTC. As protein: CASSFSSTSLSYNEQFF.

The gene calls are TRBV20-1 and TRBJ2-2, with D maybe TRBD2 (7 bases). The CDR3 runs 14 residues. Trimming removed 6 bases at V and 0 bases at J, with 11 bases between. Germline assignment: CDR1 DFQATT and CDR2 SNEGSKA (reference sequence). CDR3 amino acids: CSAARGPNTGELFF. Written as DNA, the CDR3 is TGCAGTGCCGCGCGGGGGCCGAACACCGGGGAGCTGTTTTTT.

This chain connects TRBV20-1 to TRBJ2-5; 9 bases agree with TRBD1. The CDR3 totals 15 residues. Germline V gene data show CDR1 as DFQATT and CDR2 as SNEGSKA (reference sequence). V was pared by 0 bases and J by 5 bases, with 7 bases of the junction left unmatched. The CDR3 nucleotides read TGCAGTGCTAGAGAAAACAGGGGGCCGATGGAGACCCAGTACTTC. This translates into CSARENRGPMETQYF.

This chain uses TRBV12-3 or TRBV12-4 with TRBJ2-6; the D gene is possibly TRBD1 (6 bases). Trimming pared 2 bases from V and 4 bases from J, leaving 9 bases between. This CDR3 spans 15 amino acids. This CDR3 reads CASSLPGAGANVLTF. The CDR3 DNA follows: TGTGCCAGCAGTTTACCAGGGGCCGGGGCCAACGTCCTGACTTTC.

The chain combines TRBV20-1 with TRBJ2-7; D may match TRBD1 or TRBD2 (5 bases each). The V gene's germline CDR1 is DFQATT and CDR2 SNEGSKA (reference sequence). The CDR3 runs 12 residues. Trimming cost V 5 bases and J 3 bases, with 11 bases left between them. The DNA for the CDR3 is TGCAGTGCTGGGACGAGGGGCTACGAGCAGTACTTC. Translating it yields CSAGTRGYEQYF.

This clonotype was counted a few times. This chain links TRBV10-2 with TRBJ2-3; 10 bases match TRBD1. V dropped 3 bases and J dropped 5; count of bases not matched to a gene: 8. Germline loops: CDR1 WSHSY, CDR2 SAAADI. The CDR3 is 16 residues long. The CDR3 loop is CASSDLDRGFGDTQYF. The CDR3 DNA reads TGCGCCAGCAGTGATCTGGACAGGGGGTTTGGAGATACGCAGTATTTT.

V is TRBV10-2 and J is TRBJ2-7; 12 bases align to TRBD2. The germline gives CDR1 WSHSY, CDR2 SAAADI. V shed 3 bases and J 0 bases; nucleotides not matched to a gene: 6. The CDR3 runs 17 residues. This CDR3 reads CASSDPTSGGPSYEQYF. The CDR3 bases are TGCGCCAGCAGTGACCCGACTAGCGGGGGACCCTCCTACGAGCAGTACTTC.

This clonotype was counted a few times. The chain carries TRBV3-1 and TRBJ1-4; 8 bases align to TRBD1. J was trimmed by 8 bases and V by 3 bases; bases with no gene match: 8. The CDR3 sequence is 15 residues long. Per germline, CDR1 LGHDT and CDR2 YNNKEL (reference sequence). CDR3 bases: TGTGCCAGCAGCCAGGGGACAGGACGGACGGAAAAACTGTTTTTT. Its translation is CASSQGTGRTEKLFF.

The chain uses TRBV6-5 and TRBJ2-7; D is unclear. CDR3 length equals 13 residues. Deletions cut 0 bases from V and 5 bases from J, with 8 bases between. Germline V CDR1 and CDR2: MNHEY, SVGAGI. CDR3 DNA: TGTGCCAGCAGTTACTCCCCCGGAAACGAGCAGTACTTC. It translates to CASSYSPGNEQYF.

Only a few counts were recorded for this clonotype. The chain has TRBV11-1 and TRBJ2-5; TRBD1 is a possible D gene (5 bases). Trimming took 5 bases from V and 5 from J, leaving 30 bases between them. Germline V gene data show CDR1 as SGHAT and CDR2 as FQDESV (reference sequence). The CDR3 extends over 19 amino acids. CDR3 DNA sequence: TGTGCCAGCAGCCGAGCCCCCGAACGTTTCAGGGAAGAGTTGGAGACCCAGTACTTC. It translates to CASSRAPERFREELETQYF.

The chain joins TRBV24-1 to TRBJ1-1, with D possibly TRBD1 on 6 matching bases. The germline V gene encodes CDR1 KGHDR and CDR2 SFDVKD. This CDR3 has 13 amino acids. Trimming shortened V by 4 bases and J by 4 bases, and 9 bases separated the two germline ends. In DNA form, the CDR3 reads TGTGCCACCAGTGAAAAGGGGGGCACTGAAGCTTTCTTT. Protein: CATSEKGGTEAFF.

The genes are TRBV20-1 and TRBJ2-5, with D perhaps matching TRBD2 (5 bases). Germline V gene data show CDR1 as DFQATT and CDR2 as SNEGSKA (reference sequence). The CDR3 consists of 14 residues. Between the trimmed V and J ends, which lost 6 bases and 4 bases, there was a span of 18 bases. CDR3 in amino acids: CSARRLRSGETQYF. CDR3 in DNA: TGCAGTGCACGACGACTACGGTCCGGAGAGACCCAGTACTTC.

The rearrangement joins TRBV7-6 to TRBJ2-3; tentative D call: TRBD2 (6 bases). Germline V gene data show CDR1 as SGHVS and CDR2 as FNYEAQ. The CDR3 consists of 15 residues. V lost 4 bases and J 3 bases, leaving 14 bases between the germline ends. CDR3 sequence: CASSYGLAGTDTQYF. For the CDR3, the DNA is TGTGCCAGCAGCTACGGACTGGCGGGAACAGATACGCAGTATTTT.

DNA for the CDR3: TGTGCCAGCAGACATAGCGGGGGTTCCTACAATGAGCAGTTCTTC. Protein product: CASRHSGGSYNEQFF. The J gene is TRBJ2-1, the V gene TRBV7-8; TRBD2 agrees at 9 bases. The CDR3 consists of 15 residues. Trimming at V came to 6 bases and at J to 1 base, leaving 4 bases not matched to a gene. Looked up from germline, CDR1 is SGHVS and CDR2 is FQNEAQ.

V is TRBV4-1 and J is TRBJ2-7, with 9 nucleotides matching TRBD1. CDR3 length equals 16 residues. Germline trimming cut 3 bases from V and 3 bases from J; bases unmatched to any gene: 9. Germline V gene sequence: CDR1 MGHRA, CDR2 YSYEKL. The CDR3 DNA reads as TGCGCCAGCAGCCAGTCACAGGGGGCAAGGTTCTACGAGCAGTACTTC. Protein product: CASSQSQGARFYEQYF.

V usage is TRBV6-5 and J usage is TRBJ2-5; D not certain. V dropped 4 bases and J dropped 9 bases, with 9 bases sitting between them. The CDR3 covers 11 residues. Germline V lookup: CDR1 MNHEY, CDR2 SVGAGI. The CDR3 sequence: CASSSAAAQYF. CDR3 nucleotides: TGTGCCAGCAGTTCGGCTGCGGCCCAGTACTTC.

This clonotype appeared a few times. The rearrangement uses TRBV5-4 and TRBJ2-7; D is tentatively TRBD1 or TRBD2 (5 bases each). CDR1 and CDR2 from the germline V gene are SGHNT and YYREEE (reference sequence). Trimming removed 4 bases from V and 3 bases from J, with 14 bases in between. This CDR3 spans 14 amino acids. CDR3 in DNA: TGTGCCAGCAGCACCACCGGGACGGACTACGAGCAGTACTTC. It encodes CASSTTGTDYEQYF.

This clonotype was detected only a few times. The CDR3 is CASSEHQSYEQYF. The CDR3 nucleotides are TGTGCCAGCAGCGAGCACCAGAGCTACGAGCAGTACTTC. The chain uses TRBV9 and TRBJ2-7; D ambiguous. The CDR3 consists of 13 residues. The V end was cut by 3 bases, the J end by 3 bases, with 10 bases between. The germline V gene has CDR1 SGDLS and CDR2 YYNGEE.